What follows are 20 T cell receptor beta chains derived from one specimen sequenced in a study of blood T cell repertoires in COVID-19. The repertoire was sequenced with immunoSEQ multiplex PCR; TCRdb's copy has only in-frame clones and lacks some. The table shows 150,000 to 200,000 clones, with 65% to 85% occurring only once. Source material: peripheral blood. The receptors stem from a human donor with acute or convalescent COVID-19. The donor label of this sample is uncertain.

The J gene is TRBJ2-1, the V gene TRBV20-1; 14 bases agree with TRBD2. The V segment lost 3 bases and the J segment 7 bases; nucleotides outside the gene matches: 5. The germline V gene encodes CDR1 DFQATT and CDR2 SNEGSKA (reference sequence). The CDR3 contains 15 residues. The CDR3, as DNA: TGCAGTGCTAGTGGAGGGACTAGCGGGAGAAATGAGCAGTTCTTC. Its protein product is CSASGGTSGRNEQFF.

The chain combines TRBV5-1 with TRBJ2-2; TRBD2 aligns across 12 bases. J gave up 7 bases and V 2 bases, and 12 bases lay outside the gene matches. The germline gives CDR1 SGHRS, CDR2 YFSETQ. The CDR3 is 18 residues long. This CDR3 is CASSFFLSSGRADGELFF. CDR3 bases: TGCGCCAGCAGCTTCTTTCTCTCTAGCGGGAGGGCCGACGGGGAGCTGTTTTTT. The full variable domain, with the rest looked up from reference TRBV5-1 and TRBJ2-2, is KAGVTQTPRYLIKTRGQQVTLSCSPISGHRSVSWYQQTPGQGLQFLFEYFSETQRNKGNFPGRFSGRQFSNSRSEMNVSTLELGDSALYLCASSFFLSSGRADGELFFGEGSRLTVL.

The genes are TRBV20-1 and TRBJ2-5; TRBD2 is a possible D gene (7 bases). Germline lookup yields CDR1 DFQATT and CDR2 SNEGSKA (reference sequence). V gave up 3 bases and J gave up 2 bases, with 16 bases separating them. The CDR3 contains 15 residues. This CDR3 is CSASEIGGRQETQYF. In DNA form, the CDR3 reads TGCAGTGCTAGTGAGATCGGGGGGCGGCAAGAGACCCAGTACTTC.

The CDR3 protein is CASSGSGGTEAFF. CDR3 in DNA: TGTGCCAGCAGCGGTAGCGGGGGCACTGAAGCTTTCTTT. The chain couples TRBV7-9 to TRBJ1-1; TRBD1 is a possible D gene (5 bases). The germline V gene has CDR1 SEHNR and CDR2 FQNEAQ (reference sequence). Trimming removed 5 bases at V and 4 bases at J, with 11 bases between. The CDR3 totals 13 residues.

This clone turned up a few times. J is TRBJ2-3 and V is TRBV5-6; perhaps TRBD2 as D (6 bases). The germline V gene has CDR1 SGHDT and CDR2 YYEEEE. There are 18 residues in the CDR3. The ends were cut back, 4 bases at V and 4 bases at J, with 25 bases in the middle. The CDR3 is CASSHTSLKLLRPDTQYF. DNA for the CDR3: TGTGCCAGCAGCCATACTAGCTTAAAGCTCCTCAGGCCAGATACGCAGTATTTT. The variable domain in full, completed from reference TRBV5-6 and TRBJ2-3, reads DAGVTQSPTHLIKTRGQQVTLRCSPKSGHDTVSWYQQALGQGPQFIFQYYEEEERQRGNFPDRFSGHQFPNYSSELNVNALLLGDSALYLCASSHTSLKLLRPDTQYFGPGTRLTVL.

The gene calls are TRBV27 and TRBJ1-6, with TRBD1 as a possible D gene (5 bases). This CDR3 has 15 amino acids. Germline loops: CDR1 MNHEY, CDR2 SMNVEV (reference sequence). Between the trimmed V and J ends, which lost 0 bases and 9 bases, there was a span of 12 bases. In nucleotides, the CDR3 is TGTGCCAGCAGTTTATCGGCGGGACGTTCTTCACCCCTCCACTTT. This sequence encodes CASSLSAGRSSPLHF.

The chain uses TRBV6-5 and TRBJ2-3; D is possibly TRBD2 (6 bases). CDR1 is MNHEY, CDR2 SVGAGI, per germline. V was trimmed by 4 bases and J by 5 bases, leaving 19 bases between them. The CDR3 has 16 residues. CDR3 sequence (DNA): TGTGCCAGCAGTTCCCCCGCGCGGGTGGGGGGAGATACGCAGTATTTT. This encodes CASSSPARVGGDTQYF.

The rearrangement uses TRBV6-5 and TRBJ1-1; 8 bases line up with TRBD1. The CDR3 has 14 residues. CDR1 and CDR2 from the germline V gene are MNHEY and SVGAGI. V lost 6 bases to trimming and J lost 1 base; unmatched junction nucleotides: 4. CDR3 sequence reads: CASSQTGANTEAFF. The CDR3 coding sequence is TGTGCCAGCAGCCAGACAGGGGCGAACACTGAAGCTTTCTTT.

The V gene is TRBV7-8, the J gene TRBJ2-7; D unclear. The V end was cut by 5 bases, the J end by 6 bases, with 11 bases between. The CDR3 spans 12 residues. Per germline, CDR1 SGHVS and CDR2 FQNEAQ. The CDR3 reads CASSRSNGEQYF. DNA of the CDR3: TGTGCCAGCAGCCGTTCGAACGGCGAGCAGTACTTC. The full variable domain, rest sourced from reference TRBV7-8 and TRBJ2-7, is GAGVSQSPRYKVAKRGQDVALRCDPISGHVSLFWYQQALGQGPEFLTYFQNEAQLDKSGLPSDRFFAERPEGSVSTLKIQRTQQEDSAVYLCASSRSNGEQYFGPGTRLTVT.

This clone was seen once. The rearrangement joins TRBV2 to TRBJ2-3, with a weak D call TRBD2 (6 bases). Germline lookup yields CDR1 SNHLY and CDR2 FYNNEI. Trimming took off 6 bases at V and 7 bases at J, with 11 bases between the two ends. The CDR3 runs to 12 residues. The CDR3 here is CASSPRGNTQYF. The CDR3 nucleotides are TGTGCCAGCAGCCCCCGGGGGAATACGCAGTATTTT.

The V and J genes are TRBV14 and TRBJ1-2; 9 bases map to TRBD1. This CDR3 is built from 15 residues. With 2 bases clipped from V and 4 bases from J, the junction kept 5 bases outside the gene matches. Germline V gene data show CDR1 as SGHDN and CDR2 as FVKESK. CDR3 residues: CASSQTRTGAYGYTF. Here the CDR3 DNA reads TGTGCCAGCAGCCAAACCAGGACAGGGGCCTATGGCTACACCTTC.

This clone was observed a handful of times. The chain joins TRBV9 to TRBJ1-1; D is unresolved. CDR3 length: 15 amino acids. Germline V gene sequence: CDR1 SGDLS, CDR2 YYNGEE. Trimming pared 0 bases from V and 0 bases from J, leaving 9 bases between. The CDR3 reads CASSVVMGVNTEAFF. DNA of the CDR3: TGTGCCAGCAGCGTAGTTATGGGAGTGAACACTGAAGCTTTCTTT.

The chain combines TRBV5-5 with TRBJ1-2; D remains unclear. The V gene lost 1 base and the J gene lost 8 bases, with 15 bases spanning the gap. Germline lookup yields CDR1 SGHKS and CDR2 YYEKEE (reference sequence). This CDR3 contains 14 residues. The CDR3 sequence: CASSLPGSQWGYTF. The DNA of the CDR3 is TGTGCCAGCAGCTTGCCGGGTTCCCAATGGGGCTACACCTTC.

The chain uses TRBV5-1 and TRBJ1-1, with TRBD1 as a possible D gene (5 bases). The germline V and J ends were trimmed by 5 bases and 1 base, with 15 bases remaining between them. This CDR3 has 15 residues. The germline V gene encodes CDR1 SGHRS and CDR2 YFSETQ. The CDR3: CASSPRQNPNTEAFF. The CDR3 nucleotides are TGCGCCAGCAGTCCTCGACAGAACCCGAACACTGAAGCTTTCTTT.

For the CDR3, the DNA is TGCGCCAGCAGGGATGGGGCTGACCAAGAGACCCAGTACTTC. As protein: CASRDGADQETQYF. The chain combines TRBV5-1 with TRBJ2-5; TRBD1 might be the D (5 bases). The CDR3 has 14 amino acids. Trimming cost V 5 bases and J 0 bases, with 11 bases left between them. Germline values: CDR1 SGHRS, CDR2 YFSETQ.

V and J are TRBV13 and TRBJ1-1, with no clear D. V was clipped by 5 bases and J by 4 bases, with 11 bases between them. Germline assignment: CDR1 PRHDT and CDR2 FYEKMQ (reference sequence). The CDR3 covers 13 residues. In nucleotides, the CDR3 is TGTGCCAGCAGCCCGGGGTGGGGCACTGAAGCTTTCTTT. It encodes CASSPGWGTEAFF.

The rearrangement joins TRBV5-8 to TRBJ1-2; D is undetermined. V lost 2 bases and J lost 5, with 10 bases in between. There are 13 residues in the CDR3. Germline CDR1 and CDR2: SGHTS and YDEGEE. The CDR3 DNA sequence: TGTGCCAGCAGCTTAACTCCCGGGTATGGCTACACCTTC. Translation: CASSLTPGYGYTF.

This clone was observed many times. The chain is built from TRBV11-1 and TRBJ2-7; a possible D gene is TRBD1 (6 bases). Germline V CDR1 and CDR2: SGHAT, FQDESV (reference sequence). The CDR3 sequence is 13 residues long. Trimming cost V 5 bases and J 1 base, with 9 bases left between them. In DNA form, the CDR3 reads TGTGCCAGCAGCCGAAGGGGGTCCTACGAGCAGTACTTC. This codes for CASSRRGSYEQYF.

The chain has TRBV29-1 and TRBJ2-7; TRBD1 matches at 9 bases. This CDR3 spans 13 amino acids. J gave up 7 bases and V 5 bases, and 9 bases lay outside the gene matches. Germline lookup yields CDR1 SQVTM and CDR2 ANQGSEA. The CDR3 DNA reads TGCAGCGTTTCCGGGACAGGGATTGGGGAGCAGTACTTC. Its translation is CSVSGTGIGEQYF.

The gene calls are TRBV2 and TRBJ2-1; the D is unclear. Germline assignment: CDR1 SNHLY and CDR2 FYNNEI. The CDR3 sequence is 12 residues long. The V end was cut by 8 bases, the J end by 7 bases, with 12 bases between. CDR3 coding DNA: TGTGCCAGCGCGGTGAGCCGGAATGAGCAGTTCTTC. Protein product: CASAVSRNEQFF.